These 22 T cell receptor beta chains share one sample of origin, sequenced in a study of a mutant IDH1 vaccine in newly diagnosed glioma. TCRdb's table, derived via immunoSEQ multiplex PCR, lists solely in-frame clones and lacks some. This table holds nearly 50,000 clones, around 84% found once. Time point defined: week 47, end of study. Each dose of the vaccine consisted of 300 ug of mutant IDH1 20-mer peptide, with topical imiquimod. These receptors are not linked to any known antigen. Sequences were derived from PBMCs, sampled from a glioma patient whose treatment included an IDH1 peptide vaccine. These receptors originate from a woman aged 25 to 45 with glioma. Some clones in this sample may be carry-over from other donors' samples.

The CDR3 sequence is CASSGDREETQYF. DNA of the CDR3: TGTGCCAGCAGCGGGGACAGGGAAGAGACCCAGTACTTC. This sequence joins TRBV11-1 and TRBJ2-5, with TRBD1 matching 9 bases. The CDR3 is 13 amino acids. Germline trimming cut 5 bases from V and 3 bases from J; bases unmatched to any gene: 1. From germline, CDR1 is SGHAT and CDR2 FQDESV (reference sequence).

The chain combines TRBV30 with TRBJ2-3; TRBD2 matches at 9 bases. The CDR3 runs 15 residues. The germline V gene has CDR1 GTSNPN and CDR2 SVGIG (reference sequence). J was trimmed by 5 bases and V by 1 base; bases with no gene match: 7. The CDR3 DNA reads TGTGCCTGGAGTGAAAGCGGGAGGTATGAAGATACGCAGTATTTT. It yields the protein CAWSESGRYEDTQYF. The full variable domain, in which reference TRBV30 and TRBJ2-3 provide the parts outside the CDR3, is SQTIHQWPATLVQPVGSPLSLECTVEGTSNPNLYWYRQAAGRGLQLLFYSVGIGQISSEVPQNLSASRPQDRQFILSSKKLLLSDSGFYLCAWSESGRYEDTQYFGPGTRLTVL.

CDR3 in DNA: TGTGCCAGCAGCCAAATACAGGGGAGGAACACCATATATTTT. The encoded protein is CASSQIQGRNTIYF. The chain carries TRBV14 and TRBJ1-3; 7 positions match TRBD1. Germline CDR1 reads SGHDN; CDR2 reads FVKESK. The CDR3 loop spans 14 amino acids. V was pared by 2 bases and J by 7 bases, with 5 bases of the junction left unmatched.

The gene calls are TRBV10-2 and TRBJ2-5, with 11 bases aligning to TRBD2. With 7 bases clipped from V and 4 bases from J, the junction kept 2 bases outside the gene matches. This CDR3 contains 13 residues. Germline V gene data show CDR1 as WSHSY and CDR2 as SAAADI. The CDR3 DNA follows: TGCGCCAGCACTGGACTAGCGGGAGAGACCCAGTACTTC. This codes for CASTGLAGETQYF.

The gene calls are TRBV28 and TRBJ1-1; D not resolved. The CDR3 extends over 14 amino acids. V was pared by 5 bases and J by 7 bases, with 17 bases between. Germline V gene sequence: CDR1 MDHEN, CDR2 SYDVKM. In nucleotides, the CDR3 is TGTGCCAGCAGTCGTCCCCTCCTTTCCTTTGAAGCTTTCTTT. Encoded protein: CASSRPLLSFEAFF.

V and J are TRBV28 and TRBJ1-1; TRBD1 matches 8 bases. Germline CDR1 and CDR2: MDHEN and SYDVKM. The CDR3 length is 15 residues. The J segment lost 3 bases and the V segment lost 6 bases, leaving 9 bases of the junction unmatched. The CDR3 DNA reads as TGTGCCAGCAGGGGACTGGACAGGGTGGACACTGAAGCTTTCTTT. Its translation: CASRGLDRVDTEAFF.

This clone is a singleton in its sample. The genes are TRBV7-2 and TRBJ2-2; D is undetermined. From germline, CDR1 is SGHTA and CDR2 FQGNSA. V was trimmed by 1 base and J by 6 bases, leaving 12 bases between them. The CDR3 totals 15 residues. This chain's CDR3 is CASSLGSSWPGELFF. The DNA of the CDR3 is TGTGCCAGCAGCTTAGGATCGTCATGGCCCGGGGAGCTGTTTTTT.

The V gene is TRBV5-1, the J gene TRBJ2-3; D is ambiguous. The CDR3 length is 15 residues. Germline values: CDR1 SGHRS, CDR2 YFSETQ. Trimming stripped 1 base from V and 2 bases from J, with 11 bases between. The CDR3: CASSLNGLVTDTQYF. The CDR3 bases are TGCGCCAGCAGCTTGAATGGCCTGGTCACAGATACGCAGTATTTT.

The CDR3 DNA reads TGTGCCAGCAGCTTAGGCCGGGACAGGCGACTCTACGAGCAGTACTTC. As protein: CASSLGRDRRLYEQYF. The V gene is TRBV7-8, the J gene TRBJ2-7, with TRBD1 matching over 8 bases. The CDR3 runs 16 residues. Trimming removed 1 base from V and 3 bases from J; junction bases left unmatched: 8. Germline V gene sequence: CDR1 SGHVS, CDR2 FQNEAQ.

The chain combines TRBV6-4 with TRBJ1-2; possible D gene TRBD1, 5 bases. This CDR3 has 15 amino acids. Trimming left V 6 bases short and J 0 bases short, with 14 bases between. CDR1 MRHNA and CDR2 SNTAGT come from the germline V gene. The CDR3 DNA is TGTGCCAGCAGAGATTTTGGGGCCCCTAACTATGGCTACACCTTC. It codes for CASRDFGAPNYGYTF.

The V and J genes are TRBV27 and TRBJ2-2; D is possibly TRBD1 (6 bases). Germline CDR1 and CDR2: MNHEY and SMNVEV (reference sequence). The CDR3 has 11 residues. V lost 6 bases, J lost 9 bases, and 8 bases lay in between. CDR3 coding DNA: TGTGCCAGCAGATGGGGGCGGGAGCTGTTTTTT. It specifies CASRWGRELFF.

CDR3 sequence reads: CSVGTGGNTIYGYTF. As DNA, the CDR3 is TGCAGCGTCGGGACAGGGGGGAATACTATCTATGGCTACACCTTC. The J gene is TRBJ1-2, the V gene TRBV29-1; the match to TRBD1 covers 11 bases. Trimming took 6 bases from V and 4 from J; bases not matched to a gene: 10. Germline assignment: CDR1 SQVTM and CDR2 ANQGSEA. The CDR3 extends over 15 amino acids.

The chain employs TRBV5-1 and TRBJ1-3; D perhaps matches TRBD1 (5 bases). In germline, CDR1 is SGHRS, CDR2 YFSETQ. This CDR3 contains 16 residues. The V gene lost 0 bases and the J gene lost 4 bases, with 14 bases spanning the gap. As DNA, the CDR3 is TGCGCCAGCAGCTTGGAATGGGGACCGAGAGGAAACACCATATATTTT. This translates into CASSLEWGPRGNTIYF.

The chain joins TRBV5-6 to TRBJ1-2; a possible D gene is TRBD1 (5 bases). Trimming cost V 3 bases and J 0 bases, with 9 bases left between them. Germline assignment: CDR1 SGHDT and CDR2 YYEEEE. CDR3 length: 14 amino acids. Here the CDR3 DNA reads TGTGCCAGCAGCTCGACAGACACTAACTATGGCTACACCTTC. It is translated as CASSSTDTNYGYTF.

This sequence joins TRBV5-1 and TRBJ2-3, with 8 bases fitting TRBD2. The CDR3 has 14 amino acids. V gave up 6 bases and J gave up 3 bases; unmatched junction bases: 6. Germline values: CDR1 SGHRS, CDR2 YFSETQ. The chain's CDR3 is CASNQRERTDTQYF. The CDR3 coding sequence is TGCGCCAGCAACCAGCGGGAGCGGACAGATACGCAGTATTTT.

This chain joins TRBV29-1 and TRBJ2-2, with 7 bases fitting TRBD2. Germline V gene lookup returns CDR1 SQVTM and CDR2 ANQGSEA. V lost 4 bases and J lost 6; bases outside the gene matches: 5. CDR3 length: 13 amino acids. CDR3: CSVVKTSSGELFF. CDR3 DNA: TGCAGCGTTGTCAAGACTAGCTCCGGGGAGCTGTTTTTT.

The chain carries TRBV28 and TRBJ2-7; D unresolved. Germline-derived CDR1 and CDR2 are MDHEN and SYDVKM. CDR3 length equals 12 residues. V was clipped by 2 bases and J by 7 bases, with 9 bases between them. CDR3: CASSLPPREQYF. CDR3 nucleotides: TGTGCCAGCAGTTTACCCCCCAGGGAGCAGTACTTC.

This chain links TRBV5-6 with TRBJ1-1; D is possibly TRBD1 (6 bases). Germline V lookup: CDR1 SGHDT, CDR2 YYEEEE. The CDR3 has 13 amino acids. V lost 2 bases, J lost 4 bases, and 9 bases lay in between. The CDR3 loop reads CASSFQGSTEAFF. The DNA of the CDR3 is TGTGCCAGCAGCTTTCAGGGGAGCACTGAAGCTTTCTTT. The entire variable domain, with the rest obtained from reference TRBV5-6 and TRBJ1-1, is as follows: DAGVTQSPTHLIKTRGQQVTLRCSPKSGHDTVSWYQQALGQGPQFIFQYYEEEERQRGNFPDRFSGHQFPNYSSELNVNALLLGDSALYLCASSFQGSTEAFFGQGTRLTVV.

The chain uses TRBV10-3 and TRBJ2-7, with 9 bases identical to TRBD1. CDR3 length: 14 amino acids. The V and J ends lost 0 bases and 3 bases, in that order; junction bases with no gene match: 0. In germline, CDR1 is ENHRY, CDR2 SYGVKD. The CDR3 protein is CAISESGQGYEQYF. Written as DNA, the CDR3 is TGTGCCATCAGTGAGTCGGGACAGGGCTACGAGCAGTACTTC.

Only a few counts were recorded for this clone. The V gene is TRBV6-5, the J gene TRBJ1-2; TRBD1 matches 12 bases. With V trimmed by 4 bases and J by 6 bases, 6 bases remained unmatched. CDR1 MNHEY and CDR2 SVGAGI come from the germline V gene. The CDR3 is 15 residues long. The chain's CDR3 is CASSSPGTGGDGYTF. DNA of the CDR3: TGTGCCAGCAGTTCCCCTGGGACAGGGGGCGATGGCTACACCTTC.

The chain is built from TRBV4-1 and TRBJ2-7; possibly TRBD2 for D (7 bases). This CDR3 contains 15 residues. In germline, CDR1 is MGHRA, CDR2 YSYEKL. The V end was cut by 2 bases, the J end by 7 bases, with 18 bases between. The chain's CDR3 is CASSQRLAGDGEQYF. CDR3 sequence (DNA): TGCGCCAGCAGCCAAAGACTAGCAGGGGACGGGGAGCAGTACTTC.

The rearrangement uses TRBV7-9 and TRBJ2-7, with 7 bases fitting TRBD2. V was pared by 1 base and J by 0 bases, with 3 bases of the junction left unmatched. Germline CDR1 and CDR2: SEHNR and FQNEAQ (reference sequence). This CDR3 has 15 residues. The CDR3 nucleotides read TGTGCCAGCAGCTTAGGGGGACTAAGCTCCTACGAGCAGTACTTC. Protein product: CASSLGGLSSYEQYF.